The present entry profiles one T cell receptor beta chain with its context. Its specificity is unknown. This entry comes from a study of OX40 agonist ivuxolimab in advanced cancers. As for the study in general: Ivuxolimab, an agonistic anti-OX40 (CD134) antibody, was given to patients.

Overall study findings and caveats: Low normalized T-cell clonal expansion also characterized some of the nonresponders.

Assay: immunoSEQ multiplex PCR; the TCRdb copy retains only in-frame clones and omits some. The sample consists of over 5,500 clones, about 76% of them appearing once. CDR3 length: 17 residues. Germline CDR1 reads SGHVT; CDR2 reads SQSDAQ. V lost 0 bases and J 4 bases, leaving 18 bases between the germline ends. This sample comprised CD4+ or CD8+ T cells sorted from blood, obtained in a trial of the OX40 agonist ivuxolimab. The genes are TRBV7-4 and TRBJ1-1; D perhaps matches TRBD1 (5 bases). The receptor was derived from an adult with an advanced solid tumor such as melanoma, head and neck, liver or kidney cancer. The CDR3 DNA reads TGTGCCAGCAGCTTAGCGCTTGGGGGGTCGGACGGCACTGAAGCTTTCTTT. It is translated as CASSLALGGSDGTEAFF.